This TCR beta chain was documented in a study of T-cell memory formation after mild COVID-19. TCRdb itself ran the 5' RACE reads through MiXCR, one entry per CDR3 protein. The sample includes about 350,000 distinct CDR3 sequences, around 30% of them seen just once. Unmatched junction bases numbered 7, after V lost 1 base and J lost 2 bases. The CDR3 is 16 amino acids. Germline V gene lookup returns CDR1 SGHDN and CDR2 FVKESK. This sequence was found in an adult woman who had mild COVID-19 (a few samples of this study predate the infection). Cell type and time point are not known. The sequenced sample consisted of PBMCs or a T cell subset sorted from them (not recorded which). This chain uses TRBV14 with TRBJ2-7; 8 bases match TRBD1. This CDR3 reads CASSQVNRDRPYEQYF. CDR3 in DNA: TGTGCCAGCAGCCAAGTAAACCGGGACAGGCCCTACGAGCAGTACTTC.